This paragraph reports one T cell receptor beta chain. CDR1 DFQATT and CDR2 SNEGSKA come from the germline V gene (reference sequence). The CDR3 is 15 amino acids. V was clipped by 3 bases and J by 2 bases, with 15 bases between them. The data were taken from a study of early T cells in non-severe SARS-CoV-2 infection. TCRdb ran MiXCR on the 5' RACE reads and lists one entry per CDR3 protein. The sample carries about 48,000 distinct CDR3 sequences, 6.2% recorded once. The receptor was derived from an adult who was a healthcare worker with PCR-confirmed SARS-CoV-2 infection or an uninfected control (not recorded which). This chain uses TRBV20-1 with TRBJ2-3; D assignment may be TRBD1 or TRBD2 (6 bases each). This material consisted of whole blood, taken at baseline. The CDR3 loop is CSARYNRDFTDTQYF. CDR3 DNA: TGCAGTGCTAGGTACAACAGGGACTTCACAGATACGCAGTATTTT.